This is a list of T cell receptor beta chains from one sample in a study of control samples from healthy donors and cancer patients. Sequenced by immunoSEQ multiplex PCR; TCRdb stores in-frame clones only, minus some. This sample has around 64,000 clones, with approximately 90% found just once. The sequenced sample consisted of PBMCs. The receptor set was obtained from a man aged 55 to 70 with colorectal cancer. CDR3s include the opening cysteine and the closing phenylalanine or tryptophan. Each record gives: V gene, D gene, clone size, J gene, CDR3 DNA, CDR3 protein. The D gene is left open where the match is weak. Only some rows state a clone size, as once, few, many or a class for expanded clones.

v_call: TRBV5-1
d_call: -
clone_size: -
j_call: TRBJ2-7
cdr3_nt: TGCGCCAGCAGCTTCATCCCGCAGGGGTCACCCTACGAGCAGTACTTC
cdr3_aa: CASSFIPQGSPYEQYF

v_call: TRBV18
d_call: -
clone_size: few
j_call: TRBJ1-2
cdr3_nt: TGTGCCAGCTCACCACCGTCCGGGGGCTATGGCTACACCTTC
cdr3_aa: CASSPPSGGYGYTF

v_call: TRBV5-3
d_call: -
clone_size: -
j_call: TRBJ2-7
cdr3_nt: TGTGCCAGAAGAATCCTCGGGTCGTCCTACGAGCAGTACTTC
cdr3_aa: CARRILGSSYEQYF

v_call: TRBV3-1/TRBV3-2
d_call: TRBD2
clone_size: -
j_call: TRBJ2-3
cdr3_nt: TGTGCCAGCACTTGGACTAGCGGGGGATTAGATACGCAGTATTTT
cdr3_aa: CASTWTSGGLDTQYF

v_call: TRBV3-1/TRBV3-2
d_call: -
clone_size: -
j_call: TRBJ1-3
cdr3_nt: TGTGCCAGCAGCCAAGATCGGGTGGGGGCCTCTGGAAACACCATATATTTT
cdr3_aa: CASSQDRVGASGNTIYF

v_call: TRBV4-1
d_call: -
clone_size: few
j_call: TRBJ1-5
cdr3_nt: TGCGCCAGCAGCCAATATAGCAATCAGCCCCAGCATTTT
cdr3_aa: CASSQYSNQPQHF

v_call: TRBV6-2/TRBV6-3
d_call: TRBD2
clone_size: few
j_call: TRBJ2-5
cdr3_nt: TGTGCCAGCAGGCCTAGCGGGGGGCCCCAAGAGACCCAGTACTTC
cdr3_aa: CASRPSGGPQETQYF

v_call: TRBV6-5
d_call: -
clone_size: -
j_call: TRBJ1-6
cdr3_nt: TGTGCCAGCAGTTACTCGGGGTTGGGTAGGGGTTCACCCCTCCACTTT
cdr3_aa: CASSYSGLGRGSPLHF

v_call: TRBV12-5
d_call: -
clone_size: -
j_call: TRBJ1-1
cdr3_nt: TGTGCTAGTGGTTTGATGGGTGGCGCTGAAGCTTTCTTT
cdr3_aa: CASGLMGGAEAFF

v_call: TRBV2
d_call: -
clone_size: -
j_call: TRBJ2-2
cdr3_nt: TGTGCCAGCATGTTGACACCGAACACCGGGGAGCTGTTTTTT
cdr3_aa: CASMLTPNTGELFF

v_call: TRBV9
d_call: TRBD2
clone_size: -
j_call: TRBJ2-3
cdr3_nt: TGTGCCAGCAGCACAAGGGGACTAGCGGGAATAAGCACAGATACGCAGTATTTT
cdr3_aa: CASSTRGLAGISTDTQYF

v_call: TRBV27
d_call: -
clone_size: once
j_call: TRBJ2-5
cdr3_nt: TGTGCCAGCCGTGGGACGGCCCCAGGGACCCAGTACTTC
cdr3_aa: CASRGTAPGTQYF

v_call: TRBV5-1
d_call: TRBD2
clone_size: -
j_call: TRBJ2-3
cdr3_nt: TGCGCCAGCAGCTCGGTAGCGGGGGGGAGCACAGATACGCAGTATTTT
cdr3_aa: CASSSVAGGSTDTQYF

v_call: TRBV3-1/TRBV3-2
d_call: -
clone_size: -
j_call: TRBJ1-5
cdr3_nt: TGTGCCAGCAGCCGGGGGATGGGAAACAATCAGCCCCAGCATTTT
cdr3_aa: CASSRGMGNNQPQHF

v_call: TRBV10-1
d_call: -
clone_size: few
j_call: TRBJ2-7
cdr3_nt: TGCGCCGGGGCCACAGGCGCTTACGAGCAGTACTTC
cdr3_aa: CAGATGAYEQYF

v_call: TRBV7-8
d_call: TRBD2
clone_size: -
j_call: TRBJ2-3
cdr3_nt: TGTGCCAGCAGCTTTCTAAAGGGCGGGGGGGCCCCAGATACGCAGTATTTT
cdr3_aa: CASSFLKGGGAPDTQYF

v_call: TRBV6-5
d_call: -
clone_size: -
j_call: TRBJ2-1
cdr3_nt: TGTGCCAGCAGTCCTTTTTCTAATGAGCAGTTCTTC
cdr3_aa: CASSPFSNEQFF

v_call: TRBV6-5
d_call: -
clone_size: -
j_call: TRBJ1-1
cdr3_nt: TGTGCCAGCAGTCTGGAGGGGCTAGTCGGCACTGAAGCTTTCTTT
cdr3_aa: CASSLEGLVGTEAFF

v_call: TRBV18
d_call: -
clone_size: -
j_call: TRBJ2-7
cdr3_nt: TGTGCCAGCTCACCACCTGGAGGGGCCTACGAGCAGTACTTC
cdr3_aa: CASSPPGGAYEQYF

v_call: TRBV6-2/TRBV6-3
d_call: TRBD1
clone_size: once
j_call: TRBJ1-5
cdr3_nt: TGTGCCAGCAGTTCCAGGGGGAACAGGGTAAGTGTCAATCAGCCCCAGCATTTT
cdr3_aa: CASSSRGNRVSVNQPQHF

v_call: TRBV7-2
d_call: TRBD1
clone_size: -
j_call: TRBJ2-2
cdr3_nt: TGTGCCAGCAGCCTCCGACAGGGGTGGACCGGGGAGCTGTTTTTT
cdr3_aa: CASSLRQGWTGELFF

v_call: TRBV20-1
d_call: -
clone_size: -
j_call: TRBJ1-5
cdr3_nt: TGCAGTGCTAGTGGGGTTGGGGATCAGCCCCAGCATTTT
cdr3_aa: CSASGVGDQPQHF

v_call: TRBV10-3
d_call: TRBD2
clone_size: -
j_call: TRBJ2-1
cdr3_nt: TGTGCCAATAGCGGGGGGGCAAGTGAGCAGTTCTTC
cdr3_aa: CANSGGASEQFF

v_call: TRBV6-2/TRBV6-3
d_call: TRBD1
clone_size: -
j_call: TRBJ1-6
cdr3_nt: TGTGCCAGCAGTTACTGGGGGACAGCTTCACCCCTCCACTTT
cdr3_aa: CASSYWGTASPLHF

v_call: TRBV7-8
d_call: TRBD2
clone_size: -
j_call: TRBJ2-5
cdr3_nt: TGTGCCAGCAGCCCAGGGAGGGGTTCGTCGGAGACCCAGTACTTC
cdr3_aa: CASSPGRGSSETQYF

v_call: TRBV7-3
d_call: -
clone_size: -
j_call: TRBJ2-5
cdr3_nt: TGTGCCAGCAGCTTAAGAAGTGAGAGGAGAACTAACTACGACCTATCCTTGTACCAAGAGACCCAGTACTTC
cdr3_aa: CASSLRSERRTNYDLSLYQETQYF

v_call: TRBV5-1
d_call: TRBD1
clone_size: few
j_call: TRBJ2-1
cdr3_nt: TGCGCCAGCAGCGCCGGACAGGTATCCTACAATGAGCAGTTCTTC
cdr3_aa: CASSAGQVSYNEQFF

v_call: TRBV6-6
d_call: TRBD1
clone_size: -
j_call: TRBJ1-5
cdr3_nt: TGTGCCACTAATTCCGGGGACAGGCGAAATCAGCCCCAGCATTTT
cdr3_aa: CATNSGDRRNQPQHF

v_call: TRBV7-8
d_call: -
clone_size: -
j_call: TRBJ2-6
cdr3_nt: TGTGCCAGCAGCCCCGGTGGGGCCTCTGGGGCCAACGTCCTGACTTTC
cdr3_aa: CASSPGGASGANVLTF

v_call: TRBV19
d_call: TRBD1
clone_size: -
j_call: TRBJ1-1
cdr3_nt: TGTGCCAGTAGTACCGACTCACGGGACAGGGGTTCGAACACTGAAGCTTTCTTT
cdr3_aa: CASSTDSRDRGSNTEAFF

v_call: TRBV6-6
d_call: -
clone_size: -
j_call: TRBJ1-6
cdr3_nt: TGTGCCAGCAGTTACTTACGACAGCTTTCACCCCTCCACTTT
cdr3_aa: CASSYLRQLSPLHF

v_call: TRBV5-1
d_call: -
clone_size: -
j_call: TRBJ1-1
cdr3_nt: TGCGCCAGCAGCCTACTCACACCCGGGGCACCCCTGGGGGCTTTCTTT
cdr3_aa: CASSLLTPGAPLGAFF

v_call: TRBV15
d_call: TRBD2
clone_size: -
j_call: TRBJ2-4
cdr3_nt: TGTGCCACCAGTACGTCTAGCGGGGAAAAAGCCAAAAACATTCAGTACTTC
cdr3_aa: CATSTSSGEKAKNIQYF

v_call: TRBV2
d_call: -
clone_size: -
j_call: TRBJ2-3
cdr3_nt: TGTGCCAGCAGTGTGGGAGGACCCGGCACAGATACGCAGTATTTT
cdr3_aa: CASSVGGPGTDTQYF

v_call: TRBV11-3
d_call: TRBD1
clone_size: -
j_call: TRBJ2-2
cdr3_nt: TGTGCCAGCAGCTCAACGGGACAGGCGGCCGGGGAGCTGTTTTTT
cdr3_aa: CASSSTGQAAGELFF

v_call: TRBV30
d_call: -
clone_size: -
j_call: TRBJ1-5
cdr3_nt: TGTGCCTGGAGTTCCCGTCGCGCACCGGGGGAGAGGGGCGGACAGCCCCAGCATTTT
cdr3_aa: CAWSSRRAPGERGGQPQHF

v_call: TRBV28
d_call: -
clone_size: -
j_call: TRBJ1-2
cdr3_nt: TGTGCCAGCAGTCCCAGCGCAGGGCCTAACTATGGCTACACCTTC
cdr3_aa: CASSPSAGPNYGYTF

v_call: TRBV15
d_call: TRBD1
clone_size: -
j_call: TRBJ1-1
cdr3_nt: TGTGCCACCAGCAAGACAGGGGACACTGAAGCTTTCTTT
cdr3_aa: CATSKTGDTEAFF

v_call: TRBV3-1/TRBV3-2
d_call: TRBD2
clone_size: -
j_call: TRBJ2-7
cdr3_nt: TGTGCCAGCAGCGCCCGGGGACTAGCGGCCTACTACGAGCAGTACTTC
cdr3_aa: CASSARGLAAYYEQYF

v_call: TRBV21-1
d_call: -
clone_size: -
j_call: TRBJ1-6
cdr3_nt: TGTGCCAGCAGCAAACGGGAGGGTAATTCACCCCTCCACTTT
cdr3_aa: CASSKREGNSPLHF

v_call: TRBV7-3
d_call: -
clone_size: once
j_call: TRBJ2-2
cdr3_nt: TGTGCCAGCAGCTTAATGGGGGGCACCGGGGAGCTGTTTTTT
cdr3_aa: CASSLMGGTGELFF

v_call: TRBV7-2
d_call: -
clone_size: -
j_call: TRBJ1-2
cdr3_nt: TGTGCCAGCAGCGGCAGGGGCCTCCAGGAAGCTGGCTACACCTTC
cdr3_aa: CASSGRGLQEAGYTF

v_call: TRBV6-1
d_call: -
clone_size: few
j_call: TRBJ2-3
cdr3_nt: TGTGCCAGCAGTGAAAGCGCCACTAGCACAGATACGCAGTATTTT
cdr3_aa: CASSESATSTDTQYF

v_call: TRBV27
d_call: -
clone_size: -
j_call: TRBJ1-6
cdr3_nt: TGTGCCAGCAACACGATCCGTGGACGAGGGAAGGATTCACCCCTCCACTTT
cdr3_aa: CASNTIRGRGKDSPLHF

v_call: TRBV4-1
d_call: -
clone_size: once
j_call: TRBJ1-5
cdr3_nt: TGCGCCAGCAGCCATAGGGTCGATAGCAATCAGCCCCAGCATTTT
cdr3_aa: CASSHRVDSNQPQHF

v_call: TRBV3-1/TRBV3-2
d_call: -
clone_size: -
j_call: TRBJ1-1
cdr3_nt: TGTGCCAGCAGCCCAACAGGGTGGGCCACTGAAGCTTTCTTT
cdr3_aa: CASSPTGWATEAFF

v_call: TRBV6-5
d_call: -
clone_size: -
j_call: TRBJ1-1
cdr3_nt: TGTGCCAGCCGGAGGGGCATCGGACAGCACGAAGCTTTCTTT
cdr3_aa: CASRRGIGQHEAFF

v_call: TRBV30
d_call: -
clone_size: -
j_call: TRBJ2-7
cdr3_nt: TGTGCCTGGGCGAAGGGGCTGTCCTACGAGCAGTACTTC
cdr3_aa: CAWAKGLSYEQYF

v_call: TRBV7-2
d_call: -
clone_size: -
j_call: TRBJ1-2
cdr3_nt: TGTGCCAGCAGCTTAGCGGGGGTTGTAGACACCTTC
cdr3_aa: CASSLAGVVDTF

v_call: TRBV2
d_call: -
clone_size: once
j_call: TRBJ1-1
cdr3_nt: TGTGCCAGCACGAGCATGGGGACACCGGAAGCTTTCTTT
cdr3_aa: CASTSMGTPEAFF